The present T cell receptor (beta chain) was sequenced within a study of blood T cells in healthy people across ages. Study observations and caveats: Age showed a roughly linear inverse relationship with TCR beta diversity per million T cells. The percentage of naive T cells correlated strongly with TCR beta diversity. Lack of knowledge of donor CMV status possibly confounded expanded clonotype changes.

Next came a second PCR, run for about 6 to 12 cycles, which used a sample-barcoded 5' primer along with a J-beta primer mix. From the 5' RACE reads, TCRdb called clonotypes with MiXCR, one entry per CDR3 protein. The data contain under 800,000 distinct CDR3 sequences, around 21% of them seen just once; the ten biggest clones take up 3.6%. CDR3 length: 13 amino acids. Trimming removed 5 bases at V and 7 bases at J, with 11 bases between. Looked up from germline, CDR1 is SGHNT and CDR2 is YENEEA. Every sample had a minimum of 6 million PBMCs isolated. In the case of this clonotype: Its antigen remains unknown.

The chain carries TRBV11-3 and TRBJ2-2, with D uncertain. The specimen was blood. This sequence originates from a man aged 70 or older in good health. The CDR3: CASSLGLGGELFF. DNA for the CDR3: TGTGCCAGCAGCCTAGGGCTAGGCGGGGAGCTGTTTTTT.